The rows below give T cell receptor beta chains drawn from one sample of a study of identical twins. One entry per CDR3 protein, called by TCRdb with MiXCR from the 5' RACE reads. The sample includes some 790,000 distinct CDR3 sequences, 15% to 20% of them seen just once. Another study also made use of these data, one on T cells expressing NK-cell markers.

Sequencing was carried out using PBMCs. These receptors were taken from a woman aged 18-30 years in good health. Both conserved end residues are part of each CDR3. The D gene is left open where the match is weak. Some rows have no size entry. The others give once, few or many, or a class for an expanded clone.

d_call	j_call	clone_size	v_call	cdr3_aa	cdr3_nt
TRBD1	TRBJ1-4	few	TRBV15	CATSRDRGPNEKLFF	TGTGCCACCAGCAGGGACAGGGGGCCGAATGAAAAACTGTTTTTT
NA	TRBJ2-3	NA	TRBV20-1	CSARSGERDTQYF	TGCAGTGCTAGATCAGGGGAGAGGGATACGCAGTATTTT
TRBD2	TRBJ2-5	many	TRBV20-1	CSARRSSGRQETQYF	TGCAGTGCTAGGAGATCTAGCGGGAGGCAAGAGACCCAGTACTTC
NA	TRBJ2-3	NA	TRBV15	CATSRDRRYTDTQYF	TGTGCCACCAGCAGAGATCGGCGCTACACAGATACGCAGTATTTT
NA	TRBJ2-1	few	TRBV5-6	CASSLERLRNEQFF	TGTGCCAGCAGCTTGGAAAGGCTTCGCAATGAGCAGTTCTTC
NA	TRBJ1-2	many	TRBV7-9	CASSQTALYGYTF	TGTGCCAGCAGCCAGACAGCCTTATATGGCTACACCTTC
TRBD2	TRBJ2-5	few	TRBV12-3/TRBV12-4	CASSYSLRGGETQYF	TGTGCCAGCAGCTACTCGCTCCGGGGGGGAGAGACCCAGTACTTC
NA	TRBJ2-2	NA	TRBV19	CASEAVVWELFF	TGTGCCAGTGAGGCAGTGGTTTGGGAGCTGTTTTTT
TRBD2	TRBJ2-3	NA	TRBV3-1	CASSQFSGRYSDTQYF	TGTGCCAGCAGCCAATTCAGCGGGAGGTATTCAGATACGCAGTATTTT
NA	TRBJ1-5	NA	TRBV18	CASSPGEDQPQHF	TGTGCCAGCTCACCAGGGGAGGATCAGCCCCAGCATTTT
NA	TRBJ2-1	few	TRBV7-2	CASSLGLDHEQFF	TGTGCCAGCAGCTTAGGTCTAGACCATGAGCAGTTCTTC
NA	TRBJ2-1	NA	TRBV29-1	CSVDWQVDEQFF	TGCAGCGTTGATTGGCAAGTCGATGAGCAGTTCTTC
TRBD1	TRBJ2-2	NA	TRBV10-3	CAISVTTGINTGELFF	TGTGCCATCAGTGTAACGACAGGGATCAACACCGGGGAGCTGTTTTTT
TRBD1	TRBJ2-2	few	TRBV12-3/TRBV12-4	CASSGTGSTGELFF	TGTGCCAGCAGTGGGACAGGTAGCACCGGGGAGCTGTTTTTT
NA	TRBJ1-1	few	TRBV29-1	CSTTTNTEAFF	TGCAGCACAACAACGAACACTGAAGCTTTCTTT
NA	TRBJ2-6	NA	TRBV5-1	CASRLLALGANVLTF	TGCGCCAGCAGGTTGTTAGCTCTGGGCGCCAACGTCCTGACTTTC
NA	TRBJ1-1	few	TRBV20-1	CSAAKILNTEAFF	TGCAGTGCCGCCAAGATTTTGAACACTGAAGCTTTCTTT
NA	TRBJ2-7	NA	TRBV5-1	CASSLEDRSSYEQYF	TGCGCCAGCAGCCTAGAAGACAGGAGTTCCTACGAGCAGTACTTC
NA	TRBJ1-2	NA	TRBV7-9	CASSPSGGRGYGYTF	TGTGCCAGCAGCCCTAGCGGGGGCCGCGGCTATGGCTACACCTTC
TRBD2	TRBJ2-3	NA	TRBV5-6	CASSSPPGLAGPGTDTQYF	TGTGCCAGCAGCTCACCACCGGGACTAGCGGGACCGGGCACAGATACGCAGTATTTT
TRBD1	TRBJ2-2	few	TRBV12-3/TRBV12-4	CASSPYTVQGAETGELFF	TGTGCCAGCAGTCCTTATACCGTACAGGGGGCAGAGACCGGGGAGCTGTTTTTT
TRBD2	TRBJ2-1	NA	TRBV5-1	CASSLVYQRGAWGEQFF	TGCGCCAGCAGCTTGGTTTATCAGCGGGGCGCGTGGGGTGAGCAGTTCTTC
TRBD2	TRBJ2-3	few	TRBV12-3/TRBV12-4	CASRSVPSGGQSTDTQYF	TGTGCCAGCAGGTCGGTCCCTAGCGGGGGTCAGAGCACAGATACGCAGTATTTT
TRBD1	TRBJ2-7	NA	TRBV10-2	CASIVWTGACEQYF	TGCGCCAGCATCGTGTGGACAGGTGCCTGCGAGCAGTACTTC
NA	TRBJ2-2	NA	TRBV4-3	CASSQEGIGGELFF	TGCGCCAGCAGCCAAGAAGGAATCGGTGGGGAGCTGTTTTTT
TRBD1	TRBJ1-4	NA	TRBV12-3/TRBV12-4	CAIGTGAATNEKLFF	TGTGCCATCGGGACAGGAGCTGCAACTAATGAAAAACTGTTTTTT
NA	TRBJ2-1	many	TRBV6-4	CASSDSAGSYNEQFF	TGTGCCAGCAGTGACTCAGCGGGCTCCTACAATGAGCAGTTCTTC
NA	TRBJ2-7	few	TRBV7-2	CASSLILNYEQYF	TGTGCCAGCAGCTTAATCTTAAACTACGAGCAGTACTTC
NA	TRBJ1-2	NA	TRBV7-9	CASSPPDRILYGYTF	TGTGCCAGCAGCCCGCCGGACCGAATATTGTATGGCTACACCTTC
NA	TRBJ2-7	NA	TRBV6-1	CASSVGQAYEQYF	TGTGCCAGCAGTGTGGGACAAGCTTACGAGCAGTACTTC
NA	TRBJ1-1	NA	TRBV29-1	CSVSRGDAEAFF	TGCAGCGTTAGCAGGGGAGACGCTGAAGCTTTCTTT
NA	TRBJ1-2	few	TRBV20-1	CSAGAGSGYTF	TGCAGTGCTGGCGCAGGGAGTGGCTACACCTTC
NA	TRBJ1-5	many	TRBV6-1	CASQTVRNQPQHF	TGTGCCAGCCAGACAGTACGCAATCAGCCCCAGCATTTT
NA	TRBJ2-1	few	TRBV5-1	CASSSAGTSYNEQFF	TGCGCCAGCAGCTCGGCCGGGACTTCCTACAATGAGCAGTTCTTC
TRBD1	TRBJ1-2	few	TRBV29-1	CNVGTGGSYGYTF	TGCAACGTAGGGACAGGGGGATCCTATGGCTACACCTTC
TRBD2	TRBJ2-1	few	TRBV27	CASGPGTSGDNEQFF	TGTGCCAGCGGCCCCGGGACTAGCGGGGACAATGAGCAGTTCTTC
NA	TRBJ1-1	NA	TRBV29-1	CSVERTMNTEAFF	TGCAGCGTTGAAAGGACAATGAACACTGAAGCTTTCTTT
NA	TRBJ2-7	NA	TRBV7-9	CASSLQSEQYF	TGTGCCAGCAGCCTACAGTCCGAGCAGTACTTC
TRBD1	TRBJ2-7	NA	TRBV11-1	CASSFPGTGGVYDHEQYF	TGTGCCAGCAGCTTTCCCGGGACAGGGGGCGTATACGACCACGAGCAGTACTTC
NA	TRBJ2-2	few	TRBV7-9	CASSPPSAGELFF	TGTGCCAGCAGCCCTCCCTCGGCCGGGGAGCTGTTTTTT
NA	TRBJ2-5	many	TRBV5-4	CASSKRGAATEETQYF	TGTGCCAGCAGCAAGAGAGGGGCCGCTACTGAAGAGACCCAGTACTTC
NA	TRBJ1-2	NA	TRBV5-6	CASSLDRASYTF	TGTGCCAGCAGCTTGGACAGGGCAAGCTACACCTTC
TRBD2	TRBJ2-7	few	TRBV7-2	CASSLAGGTSYEQYF	TGTGCCAGCAGCTTAGCGGGAGGGACCTCCTACGAGCAGTACTTC
TRBD1	TRBJ2-7	few	TRBV7-9	CASSFGGQAKQYF	TGTGCCAGCAGCTTCGGTGGACAGGCGAAGCAGTACTTC
NA	TRBJ2-1	few	TRBV20-1	CSARDLLAGEQFF	TGCAGTGCTAGAGATCTCTTAGCCGGTGAGCAGTTCTTC
NA	TRBJ2-3	few	TRBV7-2	CASSLAVATRTDTQYF	TGTGCCAGCAGCTTAGCCGTAGCGACTCGCACAGATACGCAGTATTTT
TRBD1	TRBJ1-1	few	TRBV5-1	CASSSMTGSAFF	TGCGCCAGCAGCTCGATGACAGGGAGTGCTTTCTTT
NA	TRBJ2-7	NA	TRBV20-1	CSALPLRRVDEQYF	TGCAGTGCCCTCCCCCTCAGGAGGGTAGACGAGCAGTACTTC
NA	TRBJ2-7	NA	TRBV6-1	CASSEEWEEGYEQYF	TGTGCCAGCAGTGAAGAGTGGGAGGAGGGCTACGAGCAGTACTTC
NA	TRBJ1-2	NA	TRBV9	CASSVGGAMGLYGYTF	TGTGCCAGCAGCGTAGGAGGGGCTATGGGCCTCTATGGCTACACCTTC
NA	TRBJ1-5	few	TRBV5-6	CASSPGRGINQPQHF	TGTGCCAGCAGCCCCGGCCGCGGGATCAATCAGCCCCAGCATTTT
NA	TRBJ2-7	many	TRBV5-1	CASSLALGNSYEQYF	TGCGCCAGCAGCTTGGCCTTGGGAAATTCCTACGAGCAGTACTTC
TRBD2	TRBJ2-7	NA	TRBV5-6	CASTTPGLAGGEQYF	TGTGCCAGCACCACCCCGGGACTAGCGGGAGGTGAGCAGTACTTC